The clone carrying this T cell receptor beta chain was picked up a small number of times. The antigen is undetermined. Germline values: CDR1 MNHNS, CDR2 SASEGT. V was pared by 1 base and J by 4 bases, with 6 bases between. This CDR3 has 13 residues. This sample stems from a study of human T cells and chemical hapten exposure. Study details: Sensitization was performed using 2% DPC on a 2 cm by 2 cm upper inner arm skin site.

Study-wide results and limits: The number of TCRs over 1 in 1000 frequency stayed unchanged after DPC.

Within the library, unique molecular identifiers were attached to each individual cDNA molecule. TCRdb reprocessed the RACE reads with MiXCR, giving one entry per CDR3 protein. The table lists roughly 200,000 distinct CDR3 sequences, 24% of them singletons. Time point given: patch test 3, about 24 weeks after DPC sensitization. Described treatment: therapeutic diphenylcyclopropenone sensitization with weekly scalp DPC. Investigators collected blood before applying each patch test. The receptor comes from a middle-aged woman with alopecia areata. Some clones in this sample may be carry-over from other donors' samples. Material: whole blood, obtained in connection with sensitization to the hapten diphenylcyclopropenone (DPC). The chain joins TRBV6-1 to TRBJ2-3; unclear D gene. For the CDR3, the DNA is TGTGCCAGCAGTGAAGGGATTTCAGATACGCAGTATTTT. This sequence encodes CASSEGISDTQYF.